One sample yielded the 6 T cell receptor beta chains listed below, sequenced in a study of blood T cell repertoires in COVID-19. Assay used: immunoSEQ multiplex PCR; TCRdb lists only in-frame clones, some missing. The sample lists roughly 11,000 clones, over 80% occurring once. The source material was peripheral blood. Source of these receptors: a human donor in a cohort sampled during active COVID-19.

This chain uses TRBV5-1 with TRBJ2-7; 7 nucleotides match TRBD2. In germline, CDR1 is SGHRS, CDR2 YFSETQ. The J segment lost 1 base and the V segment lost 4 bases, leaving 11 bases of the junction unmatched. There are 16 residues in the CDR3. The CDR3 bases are TGCGCCAGCAGCGCGGGGGAGAGCGAAAGGTCCTACGAGCAGTACTTC. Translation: CASSAGESERSYEQYF.

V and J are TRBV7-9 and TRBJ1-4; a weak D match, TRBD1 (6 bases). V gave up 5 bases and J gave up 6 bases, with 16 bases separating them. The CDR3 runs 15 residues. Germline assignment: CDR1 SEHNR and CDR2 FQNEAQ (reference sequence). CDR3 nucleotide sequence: TGTGCCAGCAGCCCAAGGAGCAGGGGTTATGAAAAACTGTTTTTT. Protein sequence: CASSPRSRGYEKLFF.

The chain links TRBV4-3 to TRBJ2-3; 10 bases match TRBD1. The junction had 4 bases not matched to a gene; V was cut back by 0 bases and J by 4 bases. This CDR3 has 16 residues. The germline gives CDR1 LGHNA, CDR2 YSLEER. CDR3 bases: TGCGCCAGCAGCCAAGATATAGGACAGGGGGCAGATACGCAGTATTTT. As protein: CASSQDIGQGADTQYF.

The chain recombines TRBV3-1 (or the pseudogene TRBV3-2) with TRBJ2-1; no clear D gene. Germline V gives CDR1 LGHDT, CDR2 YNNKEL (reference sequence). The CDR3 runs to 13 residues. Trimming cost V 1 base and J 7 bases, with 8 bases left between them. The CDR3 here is CASSQAAGNEQFF. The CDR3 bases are TGTGCCAGCAGCCAAGCCGCAGGTAATGAGCAGTTCTTC.

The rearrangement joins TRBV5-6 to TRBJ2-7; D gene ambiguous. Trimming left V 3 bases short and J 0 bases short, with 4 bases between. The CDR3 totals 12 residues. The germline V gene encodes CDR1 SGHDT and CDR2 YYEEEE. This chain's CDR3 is CASSYSSYEQYF. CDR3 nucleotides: TGTGCCAGCAGCTACAGCTCCTACGAGCAGTACTTC.

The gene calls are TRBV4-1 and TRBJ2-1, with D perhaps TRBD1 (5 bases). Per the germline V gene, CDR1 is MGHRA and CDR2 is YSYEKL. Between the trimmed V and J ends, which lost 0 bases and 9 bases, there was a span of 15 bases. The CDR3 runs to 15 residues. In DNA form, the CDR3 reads TGCGCCAGCAGCCAAGATCGAAACCCAAGGGGTGAGCAGTTCTTC. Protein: CASSQDRNPRGEQFF.